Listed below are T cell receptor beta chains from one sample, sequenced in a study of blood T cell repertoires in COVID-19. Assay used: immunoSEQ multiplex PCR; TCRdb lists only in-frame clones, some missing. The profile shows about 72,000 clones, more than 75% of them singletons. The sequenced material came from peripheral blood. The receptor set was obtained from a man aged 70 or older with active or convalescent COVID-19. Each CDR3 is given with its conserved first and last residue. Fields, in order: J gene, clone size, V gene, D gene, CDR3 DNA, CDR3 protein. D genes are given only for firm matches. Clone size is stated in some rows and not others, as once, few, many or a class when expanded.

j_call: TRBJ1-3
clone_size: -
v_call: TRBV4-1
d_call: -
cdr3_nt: TGCGCCAGCAGCCAAGATCGAACAACAGGTGGAAACACCATATATTTT
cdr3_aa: CASSQDRTTGGNTIYF

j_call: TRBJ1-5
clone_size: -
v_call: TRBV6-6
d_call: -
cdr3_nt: TGTGCCAGCAGTGTACCGGGGAATCAGCCCCAGCATTTT
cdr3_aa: CASSVPGNQPQHF

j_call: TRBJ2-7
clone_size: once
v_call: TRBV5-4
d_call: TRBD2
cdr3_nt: TGTGCCAGCAGCTTGGCGGCTAGCGGGACCTACGAGCAGTACTTC
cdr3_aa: CASSLAASGTYEQYF

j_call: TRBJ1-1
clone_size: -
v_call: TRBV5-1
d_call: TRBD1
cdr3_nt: TGCGCCAGCAGGGGACAGCTGAACACTGAAGCTTTCTTT
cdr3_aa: CASRGQLNTEAFF

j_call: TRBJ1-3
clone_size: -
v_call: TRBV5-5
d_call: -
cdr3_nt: TGTGCCAGCAGTCTTGACTCTTTCAGGGGATTGACTGGAAACACCATATATTTT
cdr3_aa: CASSLDSFRGLTGNTIYF

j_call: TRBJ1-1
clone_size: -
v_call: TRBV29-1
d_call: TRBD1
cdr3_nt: TGCAGGGCTGACAGGGGTGAGACTGAAGCTTTCTTT
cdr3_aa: CRADRGETEAFF

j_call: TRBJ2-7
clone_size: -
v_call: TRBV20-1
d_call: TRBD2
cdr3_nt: TGCAGTGCTAGTTCCAGCGGGAGGGCCTACGAGCAGTACTTC
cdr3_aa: CSASSSGRAYEQYF

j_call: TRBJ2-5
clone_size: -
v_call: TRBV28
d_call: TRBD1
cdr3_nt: TGTGCCAGCAGACCGGACAGGTACCAAGAGACCCAGTACTTC
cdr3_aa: CASRPDRYQETQYF

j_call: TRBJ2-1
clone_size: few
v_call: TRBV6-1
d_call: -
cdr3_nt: TGTGCCAGCAGTGGGATTATTTCAGCCGGGTACAATGAGCAGTTCTTC
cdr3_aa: CASSGIISAGYNEQFF

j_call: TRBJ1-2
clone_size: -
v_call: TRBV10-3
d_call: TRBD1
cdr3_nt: TGTGCCATCAGTCGACAGGGTTATGGCTACACCTTC
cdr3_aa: CAISRQGYGYTF

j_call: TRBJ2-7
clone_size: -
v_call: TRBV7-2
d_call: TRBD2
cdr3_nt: TGTGCCAGCAGTAGGACTAGCGGATTCTCCTACGAGCAGTACTTC
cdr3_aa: CASSRTSGFSYEQYF

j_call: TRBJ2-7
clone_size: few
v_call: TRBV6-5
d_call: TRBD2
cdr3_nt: TGTGCCAGCAGGGCCGAGGCGGGAGGTTTCTACGAGCAGTACTTC
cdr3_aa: CASRAEAGGFYEQYF

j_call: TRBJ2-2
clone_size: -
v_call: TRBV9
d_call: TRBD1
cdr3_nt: TGTGCCAGCACCACGGGACAGGTGAACACCGGGGAGCTGTTTTTT
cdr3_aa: CASTTGQVNTGELFF

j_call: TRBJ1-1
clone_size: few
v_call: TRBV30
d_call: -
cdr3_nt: TGTGCCTGGAAATTACAGCCGAACACTGAAGCTTTCTTT
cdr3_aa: CAWKLQPNTEAFF

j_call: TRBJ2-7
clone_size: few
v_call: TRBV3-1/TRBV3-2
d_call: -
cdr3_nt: TGTGCCAGCAGCCAAGTCACAGGCCAGCACGAGCAGTACTTC
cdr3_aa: CASSQVTGQHEQYF

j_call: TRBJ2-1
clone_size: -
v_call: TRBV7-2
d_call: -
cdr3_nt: TGTGCCAGCACCAACAGGGTTGAGCAGTTCTTC
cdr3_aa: CASTNRVEQFF

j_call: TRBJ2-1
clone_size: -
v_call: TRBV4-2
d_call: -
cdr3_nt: TGTGCCAGCAGCCAAGAAAGTGCTAGTTCGTACAATGAGCAGTTCTTC
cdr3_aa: CASSQESASSYNEQFF

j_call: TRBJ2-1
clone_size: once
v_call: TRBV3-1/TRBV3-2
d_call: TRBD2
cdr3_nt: TGTGCCAGCAGCCTCAGCGGGGGCCAAGTCGAGCAGTTCTTC
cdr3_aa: CASSLSGGQVEQFF

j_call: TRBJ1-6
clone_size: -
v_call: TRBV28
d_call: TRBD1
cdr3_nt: TGTGCCAGCAGTTTCGCCACGGGACAGGATAATTCACCCCTCCACTTT
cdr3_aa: CASSFATGQDNSPLHF

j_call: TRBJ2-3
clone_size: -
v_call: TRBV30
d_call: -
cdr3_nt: TGTGCCTGGAGGGATTTAGCGACTAGCACAGATACGCAGTATTTT
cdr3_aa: CAWRDLATSTDTQYF

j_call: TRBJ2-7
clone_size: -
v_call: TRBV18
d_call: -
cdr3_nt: TGTGCCAGCTCACCACCGAACCCGGGAGAATACGAGCAGTACTTC
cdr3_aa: CASSPPNPGEYEQYF

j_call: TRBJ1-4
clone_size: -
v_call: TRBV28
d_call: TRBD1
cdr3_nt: TGTGCCAGCCTAACAGGGGATACTGAAAAACTGTTTTTT
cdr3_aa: CASLTGDTEKLFF

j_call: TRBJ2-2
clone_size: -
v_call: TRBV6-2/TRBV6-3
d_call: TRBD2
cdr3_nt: TGTGCCAGCAGTTACTCCGTCGGGAGGCCGGTCGGGGAGCTGTTTTTT
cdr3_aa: CASSYSVGRPVGELFF

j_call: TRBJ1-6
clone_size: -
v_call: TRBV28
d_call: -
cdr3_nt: TGTGCCAGCAGTTTATTCCGGGGGACGAGTGGAAATTCACCCCTCCACTTT
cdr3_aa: CASSLFRGTSGNSPLHF

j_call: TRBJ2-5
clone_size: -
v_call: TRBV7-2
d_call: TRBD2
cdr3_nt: TGTGCCAGCAGCTTAAGTTACGGGGGGGAGACCCAGTACTTC
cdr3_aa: CASSLSYGGETQYF

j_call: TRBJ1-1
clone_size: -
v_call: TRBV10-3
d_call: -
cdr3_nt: TGTGCCATCAGTGGTGATGGGAGTACAACTTATGAAGCTTTCTTT
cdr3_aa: CAISGDGSTTYEAFF

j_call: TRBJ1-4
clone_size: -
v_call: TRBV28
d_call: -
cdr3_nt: TGTGCCAGCAGTTTTCTCTCAGGGGTGACTAATGAAAAACTGTTTTTT
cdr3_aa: CASSFLSGVTNEKLFF

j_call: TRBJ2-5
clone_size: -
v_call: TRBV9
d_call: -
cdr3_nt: TGTGCCAGCAGCTCACAAGAGACCCAGTACTTC
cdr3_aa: CASSSQETQYF

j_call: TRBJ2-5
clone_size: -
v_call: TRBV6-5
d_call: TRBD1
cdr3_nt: TGTGCCAGCAGTTGGGACAGGGCAGGGACCCAGTACTTC
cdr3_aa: CASSWDRAGTQYF

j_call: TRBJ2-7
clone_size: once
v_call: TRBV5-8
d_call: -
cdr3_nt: TGTGCCAGCAGCTTAGTTCACAGAACCTACGAGCAGTACTTC
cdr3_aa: CASSLVHRTYEQYF

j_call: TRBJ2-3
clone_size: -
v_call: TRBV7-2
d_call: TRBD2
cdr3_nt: TGTGCCAGCAGCTTAGGGCTAGCGGGACGTGATACGCAGTATTTT
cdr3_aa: CASSLGLAGRDTQYF

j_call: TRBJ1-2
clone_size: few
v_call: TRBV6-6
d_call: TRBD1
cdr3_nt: TGTGCCAGCAGCCATTCCGGGACAGGAGCTAACTATGGCTACACCTTC
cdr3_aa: CASSHSGTGANYGYTF

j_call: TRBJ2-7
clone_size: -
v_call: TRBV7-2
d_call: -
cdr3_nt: TGTGCCAGCAGCTCCTCGGCGGCAAACGAGCAGTACTTC
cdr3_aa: CASSSSAANEQYF

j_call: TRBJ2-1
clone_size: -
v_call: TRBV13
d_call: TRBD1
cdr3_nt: TGTGCCAGCAGCTTAACCGGGACAGTCTACAATGAGCAGTTCTTC
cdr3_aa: CASSLTGTVYNEQFF

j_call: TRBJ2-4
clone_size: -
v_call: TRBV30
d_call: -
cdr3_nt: TGTGCCTGGAGTGTACAGGCGTTCGGCATTCAGTACTTC
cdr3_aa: CAWSVQAFGIQYF

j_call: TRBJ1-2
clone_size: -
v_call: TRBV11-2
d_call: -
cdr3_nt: TGTGCCAGCAGCTTAGAGTCGGAGGGGTACTATGGCTACACCTTC
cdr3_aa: CASSLESEGYYGYTF

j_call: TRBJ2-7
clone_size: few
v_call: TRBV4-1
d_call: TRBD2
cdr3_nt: TGCGCCAGCAGCCAAGTCTGGAGGACTAGCGGGACCCTGTCTCTCGGCGAGCAGTACTTC
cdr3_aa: CASSQVWRTSGTLSLGEQYF

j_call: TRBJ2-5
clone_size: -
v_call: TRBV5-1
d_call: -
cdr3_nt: TGCGCCAGCAGGAGAGATTCCCCAGAGACCCAGTACTTC
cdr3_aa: CASRRDSPETQYF

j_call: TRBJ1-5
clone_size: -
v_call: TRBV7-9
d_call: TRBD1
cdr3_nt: TGTGCCAGCAGCTTAGCCCAGGGGGTCCGTCAGCCCCAGCATTTT
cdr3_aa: CASSLAQGVRQPQHF

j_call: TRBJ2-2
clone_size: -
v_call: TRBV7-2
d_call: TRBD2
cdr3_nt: TGTGCCAGCAGCTTATTTAGCGGGACCGGGGAGCTGTTTTTT
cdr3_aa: CASSLFSGTGELFF

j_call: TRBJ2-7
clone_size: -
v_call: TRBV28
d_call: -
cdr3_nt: TGTGCCAGCAGACACACAGGGATAACCTACGAGCAGTACTTC
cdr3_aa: CASRHTGITYEQYF

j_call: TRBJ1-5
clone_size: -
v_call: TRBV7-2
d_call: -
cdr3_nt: TGTGCCAGCAGCTTAGTCGCGGGAAGCAATCAGCCCCAGCATTTT
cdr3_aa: CASSLVAGSNQPQHF

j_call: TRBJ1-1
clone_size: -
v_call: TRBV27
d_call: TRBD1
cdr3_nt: TGTGCCAGCAGTCTCGGACAGGGCAGGAACACTGAAGCTTTCTTT
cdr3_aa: CASSLGQGRNTEAFF

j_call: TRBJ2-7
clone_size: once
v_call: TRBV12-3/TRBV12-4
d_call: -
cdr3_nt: TGTGCCAGCGGGGGCAGGGGGGCCTACGAGCAGTACTTC
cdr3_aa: CASGGRGAYEQYF

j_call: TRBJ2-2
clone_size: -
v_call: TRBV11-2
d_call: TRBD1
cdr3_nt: TGTGCCAGCAGCCCGGACAGGGTATCTTGGGAGCTGTTTTTT
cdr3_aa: CASSPDRVSWELFF